The 27 T cell receptor beta chains below were found in one sample sequenced in a study of blood T cell repertoires in COVID-19. Some clones are missing from TCRdb's copy, which holds only in-frame ones; the method was immunoSEQ multiplex PCR. This sample yields approximately 60,000 clones, of which over 75% are seen a single time; 3.2% belongs to the top ten. Sequenced: peripheral blood. The source is a man aged 45-60 years with active COVID-19.

The rearrangement joins TRBV3-1 (or the pseudogene TRBV3-2) to TRBJ2-5; perhaps TRBD2 as D (6 bases). The germline V gene encodes CDR1 LGHDT and CDR2 YNNKEL (reference sequence). The V and J ends lost 3 bases and 4 bases respectively, with 12 bases between them. CDR3 size: 14 residues. Written as DNA, the CDR3 is TGTGCCAGCAGCCACAGACTAGTCACAGAGACCCAGTACTTC. It is translated as CASSHRLVTETQYF.

This rearrangement joins TRBV19 to TRBJ1-1; D gene ambiguous. V lost 3 bases and J lost 4, with 12 bases in between. The CDR3 is 14 amino acids. CDR1 and CDR2 from the germline V gene are LNHDA and SQIVND (reference sequence). The CDR3 is CASSIQVLGTEAFF. CDR3 DNA: TGTGCCAGTAGTATTCAGGTTCTGGGCACTGAAGCTTTCTTT.

The V call is TRBV5-4, the J call TRBJ1-1; possibly TRBD1 for D (6 bases). The CDR3 totals 14 residues. V was pared by 0 bases and J by 0 bases, with 6 bases between. The germline CDR1 and CDR2 sequences are SGHNT and YYREEE (reference sequence). CDR3 protein: CASSLDRVNTEAFF. Here the CDR3 DNA reads TGTGCCAGCAGCTTGGACAGGGTGAACACTGAAGCTTTCTTT.

About this clone: This CDR3 is missing its conserved last phenylalanine or tryptophan, likely due to a read error. Because the CDR3's place on the DNA is in doubt, the DNA is left out and the CDR3 is given as listed by TCRdb. The V gene is TRBV12-3 or TRBV12-4, the J gene TRBJ2-7; the D call in the table, TRBD2, was not verified against the DNA. The CDR3 has 10 residues if both end residues are counted. The CDR3 is CASTPGWASL.

The chain is built from TRBV9 and TRBJ2-7; TRBD1 might be the D (5 bases). The germline V and J ends were trimmed by 3 bases and 4 bases, with 8 bases remaining between them. The length of the CDR3 is 12 residues. From germline, CDR1 is SGDLS and CDR2 YYNGEE. The CDR3 protein is CASSGQTYEQYF. The CDR3 DNA is TGTGCCAGCAGCGGACAGACATACGAGCAGTACTTC.

This clone was recorded a few times. This chain uses TRBV5-1 with TRBJ2-2; 9 nucleotides agree with TRBD2. The CDR3 is 17 amino acids. The germline CDR1 and CDR2 sequences are SGHRS and YFSETQ. J gave up 6 bases and V 0 bases, and 9 bases lay outside the gene matches. The CDR3 sequence is CASSLEGGRALAGELFF. In DNA, the CDR3 is TGCGCCAGCAGCTTGGAGGGCGGGAGGGCCCTCGCCGGGGAGCTGTTTTTT.

The chain employs TRBV19 and TRBJ1-2; D is possibly TRBD1 (6 bases). Trimming removed 5 bases from V and 4 bases from J, with 14 bases in between. Germline CDR1 LNHDA, CDR2 SQIVND (reference sequence). This CDR3 spans 14 amino acids. The CDR3 is CASSADQGLYGYTF. The CDR3 DNA reads TGTGCCAGTAGTGCCGATCAGGGGCTCTATGGCTACACCTTC.

The CDR3 region is CASCGGLSTDTQYF. DNA for the CDR3: TGTGCCAGCTGCGGGGGCTTGAGCACAGATACGCAGTATTTT. The rearrangement joins TRBV6-5 to TRBJ2-3; a weak D match, TRBD2 (7 bases). Germline values: CDR1 MNHEY, CDR2 SVGAGI. The V end was cut by 8 bases, the J end by 0 bases, with 12 bases between. CDR3 length equals 14 residues.

This clone has just a few counts. The chain has TRBV2 and TRBJ2-7; no definite D call. With 2 bases removed from V and 2 bases from J, the gap between germline ends came to 10 bases. CDR3 size: 14 residues. Germline V gives CDR1 SNHLY, CDR2 FYNNEI. CDR3 nucleotides: TGTGCCAGCAGTGAATCAGAGGTCACCTACGAGCAGTACTTC. Translating it yields CASSESEVTYEQYF.

The rearrangement joins TRBV4-2 to TRBJ1-6; no clear D. This CDR3 is built from 15 residues. Germline V gene data show CDR1 as LGHNA and CDR2 as YNFKEQ. V was shortened by 0 bases and J by 10 bases, with 13 bases between the two germline ends. The CDR3 region has the DNA TGTGCCAGCAGCCAAGATCCCGGAGTAGACTCACCCCTCCACTTT. Its protein product is CASSQDPGVDSPLHF.

The chain has TRBV7-8 and TRBJ2-1; 7 nucleotides line up with TRBD1. Unmatched junction bases numbered 15, after V lost 7 bases and J lost 0 bases. Germline values: CDR1 SGHVS, CDR2 FQNEAQ. The CDR3 totals 18 residues. CDR3 nucleotide sequence: TGTGCCAGCAAAACGGACAGGTCCGGATTCCCCTCCTACAATGAGCAGTTCTTC. Protein sequence: CASKTDRSGFPSYNEQFF.

The sample holds one count of this clone. The rearrangement links TRBV4-1 to TRBJ1-2; TRBD1 matches at 9 bases. V shed 1 base and J 8 bases; nucleotides not matched to a gene: 8. The CDR3 has 15 residues. Per germline, CDR1 MGHRA and CDR2 YSYEKL. CDR3 loop: CASSQGGTGSRGYTF. The CDR3 nucleotides read TGCGCCAGCAGCCAAGGGGGGACAGGGAGTCGAGGCTACACCTTC.

This clone was counted only a few times. This rearrangement joins TRBV19 to TRBJ1-2; 11 bases agree with TRBD1. J gave up 2 bases and V 6 bases, and 5 bases lay outside the gene matches. Germline V gene sequence: CDR1 LNHDA, CDR2 SQIVND (reference sequence). The CDR3 has 15 residues. The CDR3 loop is CASRPGQGANYGYTF. The CDR3 region has the DNA TGTGCCAGTAGACCCGGACAGGGGGCGAACTATGGCTACACCTTC.

The chain couples TRBV19 to TRBJ1-5; D not resolved. This CDR3 contains 12 residues. Germline CDR1 LNHDA, CDR2 SQIVND (reference sequence). V was clipped by 7 bases and J by 3 bases, with 7 bases between them. The CDR3, as DNA: TGTGCCAGTACTAAACCCAATCAGCCCCAGCATTTT. This sequence encodes CASTKPNQPQHF.

This sequence joins TRBV12-3 or TRBV12-4 and TRBJ2-7; D not resolved. Deletions cut 4 bases from V and 0 bases from J, with 4 bases between. CDR3 size: 12 residues. The CDR3 DNA reads TGTGCCAGCAGTTCTGTCTCCTACGAGCAGTACTTC. This encodes CASSSVSYEQYF.

The CDR3 region is CASSSRTGDTEAFF. The CDR3 bases are TGTGCCAGCAGTTCCAGGACAGGGGACACTGAAGCTTTCTTT. V and J are TRBV28 and TRBJ1-1, with 9 bases aligning to TRBD1. The V gene end was trimmed by 4 bases and the J gene end by 3 bases; junction bases not matched to a gene: 3. Germline CDR1 and CDR2: MDHEN and SYDVKM. This CDR3 contains 14 residues.

The rearrangement joins TRBV7-9 to TRBJ1-4; TRBD1 aligns across 9 bases. The CDR3 consists of 17 residues. Germline CDR1 is SEHNR and CDR2 is FQNEAQ (reference sequence). The trim removed 4 bases at V and 4 bases at J, leaving 10 bases unmatched. CDR3 coding DNA: TGTGCCAGCAGCTCGACCGGGACAGGGTCCCGTAATGAAAAACTGTTTTTT. The encoded protein is CASSSTGTGSRNEKLFF.

The chain joins TRBV6-2 or TRBV6-3 to TRBJ2-7, with D unclear. The ends were cut back, 4 bases at V and 7 bases at J, with 14 bases in the middle. Germline V gene data show CDR1 as MNHEY and CDR2 as SVGEGT. The CDR3 runs 13 residues. The DNA of the CDR3 is TGTGCCAGCAGTTCGCAACTCGGGTGGGAGCAGTACTTC. The encoded protein is CASSSQLGWEQYF.

This chain links TRBV7-2 with TRBJ1-1; TRBD1 matches 7 bases. The CDR3 runs 14 residues. The junction had 3 bases not matched to a gene; V was cut back by 5 bases and J by 0 bases. Germline CDR1 is SGHTA and CDR2 is FQGNSA. CDR3 amino acids: CASSPQGLNTEAFF. The DNA for the CDR3 is TGTGCCAGCAGCCCACAGGGGCTGAACACTGAAGCTTTCTTT. Complete variable domain (other parts from reference TRBV7-2 and TRBJ1-1): GAGVSQSPSNKVTEKGKDVELRCDPISGHTALYWYRQSLGQGLEFLIYFQGNSAPDKSGLPSDRFSAERTGGSVSTLTIQRTQQEDSAVYLCASSPQGLNTEAFFGQGTRLTVV.

The chain employs TRBV15 and TRBJ2-3; 7 bases are shared with TRBD2. There are 15 residues in the CDR3. CDR1 LNHNV and CDR2 YYDKDF come from the germline V gene (reference sequence). Trimming removed 0 bases from V and 5 bases from J; junction bases left unmatched: 5. CDR3 sequence (DNA): TGTGCCACCAGCAGAGACTGGGGGGGGGTAGATACGCAGTATTTT. Translated, it gives CATSRDWGGVDTQYF.

This clone was seen only once. This rearrangement joins TRBV6-2 or TRBV6-3 to TRBJ1-5; TRBD1 might be the D (6 bases). Germline V CDR1 and CDR2: MNHEY, SVGEGT. This CDR3 spans 16 amino acids. The ends were cut back, 2 bases at V and 2 bases at J, with 13 bases in the middle. The chain's CDR3 is CASSYGFGQRNQPQHF. CDR3 sequence (DNA): TGTGCCAGCAGTTACGGATTTGGACAGCGCAATCAGCCCCAGCATTTT.

The chain carries TRBV2 and TRBJ2-3, with a weak D call TRBD1 (6 bases). The CDR3 sequence is 14 residues long. Trimming shortened V by 5 bases and J by 1 base, and 10 bases separated the two germline ends. From germline, CDR1 is SNHLY and CDR2 FYNNEI. CDR3 sequence reads: CASSQQGGTDTQYF. The DNA of the CDR3 is TGTGCCAGCAGTCAACAGGGAGGCACAGATACGCAGTATTTT.

This clone was counted a single time. The chain joins TRBV28 to TRBJ1-2; weak D call: TRBD1 (5 bases). Trimming shortened V by 5 bases and J by 8 bases, and 15 bases separated the two germline ends. CDR3 length: 13 amino acids. Germline V lookup: CDR1 MDHEN, CDR2 SYDVKM. This chain's CDR3 is CASSPPAGWGYTF. The CDR3 coding sequence is TGTGCCAGCAGTCCGCCGGCAGGGTGGGGCTACACCTTC.

The CDR3 bases are TGTGCCAGCAGAGTCGACAGGAACCAAGAGACCCAGTACTTC. It codes for CASRVDRNQETQYF. The rearrangement joins TRBV2 to TRBJ2-5; D is possibly TRBD1 (6 bases). The CDR3 extends over 14 amino acids. The V end lost 6 bases, the J end lost 0 bases, and 11 bases lay between the germline ends. Germline-derived CDR1 and CDR2 are SNHLY and FYNNEI.

This clone appeared a few times. The rearrangement uses TRBV5-4 and TRBJ1-6; 7 bases are shared with TRBD1. Germline V lookup: CDR1 SGHNT, CDR2 YYREEE (reference sequence). The length of the CDR3 is 15 residues. After removal of 3 bases from V and 9 bases from J, the junction contained 9 bases not matched to a gene. As DNA, the CDR3 is TGTGCCAGCAGCTCGGACAGGCGAATGAGTTCACCCCTCCACTTT. Protein sequence: CASSSDRRMSSPLHF.

This chain connects TRBV3-1 (or the pseudogene TRBV3-2) to TRBJ1-3; possible D gene TRBD1, 6 bases. The CDR3 runs to 16 residues. Trimming removed 2 bases from V and 2 bases from J, with 13 bases in between. Germline lookup yields CDR1 LGHDT and CDR2 YNNKEL (reference sequence). CDR3 sequence (DNA): TGTGCCAGCAGCCAAATACAGGGTAGAGCTGGAAACACCATATATTTT. Translation gives CASSQIQGRAGNTIYF.

This clone has just a few counts. The chain links TRBV9 to TRBJ1-6; TRBD1 matches at 7 bases. V was clipped by 5 bases and J by 5 bases; unmatched bases: 4. CDR3 length: 14 residues. Germline V gives CDR1 SGDLS, CDR2 YYNGEE. Written as DNA, the CDR3 is TGTGCCAGCAGTAACAGGGGTCATAATTCACCCCTCCACTTT. As protein: CASSNRGHNSPLHF.